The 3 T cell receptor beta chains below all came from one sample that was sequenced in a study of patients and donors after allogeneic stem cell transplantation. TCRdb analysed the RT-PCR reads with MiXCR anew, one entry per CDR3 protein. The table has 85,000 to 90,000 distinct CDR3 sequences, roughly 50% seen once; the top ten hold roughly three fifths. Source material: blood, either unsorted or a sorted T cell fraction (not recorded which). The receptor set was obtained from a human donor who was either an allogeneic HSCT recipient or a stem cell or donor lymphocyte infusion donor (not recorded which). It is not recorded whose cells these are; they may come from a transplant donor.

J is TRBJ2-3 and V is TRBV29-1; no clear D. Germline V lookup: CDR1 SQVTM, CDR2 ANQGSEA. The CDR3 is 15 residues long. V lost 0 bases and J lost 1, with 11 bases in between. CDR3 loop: CSVEDRRGGTDTQYF. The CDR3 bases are TGCAGCGTTGAAGACCGTAGAGGAGGCACAGATACGCAGTATTTT.

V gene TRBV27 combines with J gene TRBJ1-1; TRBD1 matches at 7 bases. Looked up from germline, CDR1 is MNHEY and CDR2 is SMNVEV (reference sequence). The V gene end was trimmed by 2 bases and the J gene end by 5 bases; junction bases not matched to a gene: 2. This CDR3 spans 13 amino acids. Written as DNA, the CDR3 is TGTGCCAGCAGTTTAACAGGGGTGACTGAAGCTTTCTTT. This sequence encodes CASSLTGVTEAFF.

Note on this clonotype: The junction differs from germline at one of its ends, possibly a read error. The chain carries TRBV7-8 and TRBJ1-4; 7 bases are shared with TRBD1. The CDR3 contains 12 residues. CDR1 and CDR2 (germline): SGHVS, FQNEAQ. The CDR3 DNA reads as TGTGTCAGCAGCTTAGGGGGCAGGGCCCTGTTTTTT. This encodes CVSSLGGRALFF.